A selection of T cell receptor beta chains follows, all from one sample in a study of shared clonotypes between healthy human individuals. Libraries were prepared by immunoSEQ multiplex PCR; TCRdb keeps only in-frame clonotypes and omits some of them. Altogether around 620,000 clones are present, approximately 95% being singletons, with the ten largest covering approximately 0.11%. Sequences were obtained from naive CD8+ T cells sorted from blood. These receptors were obtained from a woman in her twenties or thirties in good health. Both conserved end residues are part of each CDR3. D genes are given only for firm matches. Clone sizes are given selectively: once, few, many, or a class where the clone is expanded.

j_call clone_size v_call d_call cdr3_nt cdr3_aa
TRBJ2-1 . TRBV28 . TGTGCCAGCAGTTCAGGCAATGAGCAGTTCTTC CASSSGNEQFF
TRBJ2-7 . TRBV21-1 . TGTGCCAGCAGCCTCCCCGGGGCTAGGGGTTTATCCTACGAGCAGTACTTC CASSLPGARGLSYEQYF
TRBJ2-7 . TRBV7-6 . TGTGCCAGCAGCCCCATGGAGGTGAGGTACGAGCAGTACTTC CASSPMEVRYEQYF
TRBJ1-2 . TRBV2 . TGTGCCAGCAGCGACCAAAGAGCGAGCTATGGCTACACCTTC CASSDQRASYGYTF
TRBJ1-3 once TRBV4-1 . TGCGCCAGCAGCCAAGAAGGAGGGTGGGCTGGAAACACCATATATTTT CASSQEGGWAGNTIYF
TRBJ1-5 . TRBV25-1 . TGTGCCAGCAGTGTACGAACCCGACAGGGCAATCAGCCCCAGCATTTT CASSVRTRQGNQPQHF
TRBJ1-5 . TRBV27 . TGTGCCAGCAGTTTCGTGGGGACTGGCAATCAGCCCCAGCATTTT CASSFVGTGNQPQHF
TRBJ2-1 once TRBV19 . TGTGCCAGTAGTGTTAGCGGAGAAGGGGTCAATGAGCAGTTCTTC CASSVSGEGVNEQFF
TRBJ2-1 . TRBV7-8 . TGTGCCAGCCCCGCCCCAGGAGTCTTAGGGAATGAGCAGTTCTTC CASPAPGVLGNEQFF
TRBJ2-1 few TRBV6-1 . TGTGCCAGCAGTGAAGAAGCGGGACAGTTTTTCTACAATGAGCAGTTCTTC CASSEEAGQFFYNEQFF
TRBJ1-1 once TRBV19 . TGTGCCAGTAGTCCCCCAATGGGGAACACTGAAGCTTTCTTT CASSPPMGNTEAFF
TRBJ1-1 . TRBV10-3 . TGTGCCATCGGGGGGTCGAACACTGAAGCTTTCTTT CAIGGSNTEAFF
TRBJ2-3 . TRBV11-2 . TGTGCCAGCAGCGTTCTGATAGCAGATACGCAGTATTTT CASSVLIADTQYF
TRBJ2-7 . TRBV28 TRBD1 TGTGCCAGCAGTTTATTTAGGGGGACAGGGCCCTTTTCCGAGCAGTACTTC CASSLFRGTGPFSEQYF
TRBJ1-1 . TRBV28 TRBD1 TGTGCCAGCAGTCCCACCAGGGGGCCTAGCACTGAAGCTTTCTTT CASSPTRGPSTEAFF
TRBJ2-1 . TRBV5-6 . TGTGCCAGCAGCTTGGGCATTTACAATGAGCAGTTCTTC CASSLGIYNEQFF
TRBJ2-7 . TRBV4-1 . TGCGCCAGCAGCCGAGGCAGCCTCTCCTACGAGCAGTACTTC CASSRGSLSYEQYF
TRBJ2-7 . TRBV6-5 TRBD1 TGTGCCAGCAGTTTCGACAGGGGGCGGTACGAGCAGTACTTC CASSFDRGRYEQYF
TRBJ2-2 . TRBV6-1 TRBD2 TGTGCCAGCAGTGATGCCGGACTAGCGAACACCGGGGAGCTGTTTTTT CASSDAGLANTGELFF
TRBJ1-5 . TRBV27 TRBD1 TGTGCCAGCAGTACAGGGGTACAGCCCCAGCATTTT CASSTGVQPQHF
TRBJ2-7 . TRBV5-6 . TGTGCCAGCAGCTCCCCTTCCTACGAGCAGTACTTC CASSSPSYEQYF
TRBJ2-5 . TRBV11-2 . TGTGCCAGCAGCTTAGATATAGAGGAGACACAAGAGACCCAGTACTTC CASSLDIEETQETQYF
TRBJ2-3 . TRBV4-1 TRBD2 TGCGCCAGCAGCCTCACACCGGGACTAGCGTTCGACCTGACTAGCACAGATACGCAGTATTTT CASSLTPGLAFDLTSTDTQYF
TRBJ2-7 . TRBV14 TRBD2 TGTGCCAGCAGCCAAGGTAGGGACTACTCCTACGAGCAGTACTTC CASSQGRDYSYEQYF
TRBJ2-3 once TRBV9 TRBD2 TGTGCCAGCAGCGTATCTGGCGGGAGGGCCGTAGATACGCAGTATTTT CASSVSGGRAVDTQYF
TRBJ1-2 few TRBV10-3 . TGTGCCATCAGTGAGTCGATCGTCAGATCCTTC CAISESIVRSF
TRBJ2-7 . TRBV19 . TGTGCCAGTAGTATAGAGGGGGCTTCTCCCTACGAGCAGTACTTC CASSIEGASPYEQYF
TRBJ1-1 once TRBV6-1 TRBD1 TGTGCCAGCAGTGCTCGGGACAGGACAATGAACACTGAAGCTTTCTTT CASSARDRTMNTEAFF